This TCR beta chain was sequenced for a study of shared clonotypes between healthy human individuals. Study overall: The donor group consisted of a couple of women and three men, aged 18 to 49. The study, taken as a whole, reports: Blood alone was sampled, and tissue repertoires likely differ.

The study ran the assay at deep level. The table came from immunoSEQ multiplex PCR; TCRdb's copy has only in-frame clones and leaves some out. Here the sample spans around 640,000 clones, approximately 96% being singletons. The germline V gene has CDR1 MNHNY and CDR2 SVGAGI (reference sequence). The CDR3 covers 14 residues. After removal of 4 bases from V and 3 bases from J, the junction contained 1 base not matched to a gene. Naive CD8 cells lacked CD45RO, underwent positive selection for CCR7 and left out terminally differentiated effector memory CD45RA+ cells. This clone has just one count. The antigen is undetermined.

The receptor was derived from a woman aged 30 to 39 in good health. The chain recombines TRBV6-6 with TRBJ1-2, with 11 bases matching TRBD1. Sequenced input: naive CD8+ T cells sorted from blood. The chain's CDR3 is CASSWDRGYYGYTF. CDR3 sequence (DNA): TGTGCCAGCAGTTGGGACAGGGGGTACTATGGCTACACCTTC.